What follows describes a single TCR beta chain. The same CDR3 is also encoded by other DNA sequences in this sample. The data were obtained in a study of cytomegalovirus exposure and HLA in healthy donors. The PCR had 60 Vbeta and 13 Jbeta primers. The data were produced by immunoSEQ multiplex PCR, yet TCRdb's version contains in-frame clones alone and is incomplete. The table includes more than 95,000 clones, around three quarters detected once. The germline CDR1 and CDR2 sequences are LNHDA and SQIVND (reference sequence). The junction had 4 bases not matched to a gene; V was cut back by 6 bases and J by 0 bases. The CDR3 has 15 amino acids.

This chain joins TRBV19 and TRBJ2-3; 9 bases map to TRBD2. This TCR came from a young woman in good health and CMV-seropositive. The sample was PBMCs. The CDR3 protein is CASSTTSGSTDTQYF. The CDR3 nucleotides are TGTGCCAGTAGCACCACTAGCGGGAGCACAGATACGCAGTATTTT.